The source of this TCR beta chain is a study of identical twins. General observations from the study: Recombination models fit unrelated individuals' TCR alpha sharing but underestimated twins'. Out-of-frame beta chain sequences displayed weaker excess sharing between twins.

As to this clonotype: Its antigen is not known.

Trimming took 7 bases from V and 1 from J; bases not matched to a gene: 6. The CDR3 spans 14 residues. Addition of a universal primer site occurred through template switching, and cDNA carried unique molecular identifiers. TCRdb re-derived calls from the 5' RACE reads in MiXCR, one entry per CDR3 protein. Of a few hundred thousand distinct CDR3 sequences in the sample, roughly 10% were seen once. There were only healthy Caucasians among the donors. The sequenced sample was naive T cells sorted from blood. The chain combines TRBV12-3 or TRBV12-4 with TRBJ1-1, with 7 bases that match TRBD1. This sequence originates from a woman between 45 and 65 years old in good health. The CDR3 region is CASIVTGKNTEAFF. The CDR3 DNA follows: TGTGCCAGCATCGTGACAGGGAAGAACACTGAAGCTTTCTTT.